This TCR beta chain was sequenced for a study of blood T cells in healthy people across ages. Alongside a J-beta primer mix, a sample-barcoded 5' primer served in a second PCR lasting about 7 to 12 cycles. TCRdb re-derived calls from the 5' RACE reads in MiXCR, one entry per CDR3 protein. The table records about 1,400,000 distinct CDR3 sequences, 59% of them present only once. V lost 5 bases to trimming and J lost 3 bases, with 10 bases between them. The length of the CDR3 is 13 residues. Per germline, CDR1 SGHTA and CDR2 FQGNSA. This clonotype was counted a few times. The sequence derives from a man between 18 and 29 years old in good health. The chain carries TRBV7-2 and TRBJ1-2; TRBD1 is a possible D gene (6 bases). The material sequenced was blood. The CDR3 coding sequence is TGTGCCAGCAGCGCAGGGGTCGACTATGGCTACACCTTC. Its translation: CASSAGVDYGYTF. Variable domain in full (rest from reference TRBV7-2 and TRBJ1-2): GAGVSQSPSNKVTEKGKDVELRCDPISGHTALYWYRQSLGQGLEFLIYFQGNSAPDKSGLPSDRFSAERTGGSVSTLTIQRTQQEDSAVYLCASSAGVDYGYTFGSGTRLTVV.